The T cell receptor beta chain under discussion was sequenced for a study of T cell responses to AZD1222 COVID-19 vaccine. Study summary: Analyses pooled second doses at about 4 or about 12 weeks.

Notes on this clone: No antigen is known for it.

The protocol was immunoSEQ multiplex PCR, while the TCRdb copy is restricted to in-frame clones and leaves out a portion. The sample records 80,000 to 100,000 clones, around nine tenths being singletons. The CDR3 sequence is 13 residues long. Trimming left V 5 bases short and J 6 bases short, with 11 bases between. General study findings and limits: Spike-specific TCRs gained breadth and depth after people received two AZD1222 doses. Donors in the cohort were predominantly white British and more often female, and clonal diversity was possibly underestimated.

The chain employs TRBV12-3 or TRBV12-4 and TRBJ1-5; D not resolved. The sequence was collected from an adult in good health. This specimen consisted of peripheral blood, obtained on day 0 of AZD1222 vaccination. CDR3: CASSPRSLQPQHF. The DNA for the CDR3 is TGTGCCAGCAGTCCCCGCTCGCTTCAGCCCCAGCATTTT.